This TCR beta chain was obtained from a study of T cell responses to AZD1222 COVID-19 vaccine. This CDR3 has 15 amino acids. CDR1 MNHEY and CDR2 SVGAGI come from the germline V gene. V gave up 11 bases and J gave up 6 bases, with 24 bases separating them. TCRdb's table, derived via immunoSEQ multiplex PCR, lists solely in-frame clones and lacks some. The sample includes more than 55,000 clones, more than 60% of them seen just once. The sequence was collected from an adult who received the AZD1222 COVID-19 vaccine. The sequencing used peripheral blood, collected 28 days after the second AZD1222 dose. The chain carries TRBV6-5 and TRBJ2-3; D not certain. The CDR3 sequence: CALTYRSPAGDTQYF. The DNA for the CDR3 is TGTGCCCTCACCTACCGGTCCCCGGCTGGGGATACGCAGTATTTT.